This T cell receptor (beta chain) was captured by sequencing in a study of blood T cell repertoires in COVID-19. Study at large: Acute-phase and convalescent COVID-19 samples originated in the United States, Italy and Spain. PBMCs, B-cell-depleted T cells, or T cells provided the cDNA or gDNA that made up the material.

One Seattle source followed patients from active infection through their disease course. Germline CDR1 is KGHSH and CDR2 is LQKENI. V was shortened by 4 bases and J by 8 bases, with 17 bases between the two germline ends. The CDR3 extends over 14 amino acids. In the original workflow: Amplifying reference gene primers gave estimates of nucleated cell counts. TCRdb's copy holds only in-frame clones and misses some; the assay was immunoSEQ multiplex PCR. V and J calls and clone size are copied from that table; D and trimming were computed from the DNA. Among some 240,000 clones listed, almost 85% were seen once.

This chain uses TRBV18 with TRBJ1-2; the D is unclear. This TCR was recovered from a woman in her sixties or seventies with COVID-19, enrolled during active disease. Sequencing was carried out using peripheral blood. CDR3 nucleotides: TGTGCCAGCTCACTCATACAGAGTTATGGGGGCTACACCTTC. Amino acids: CASSLIQSYGGYTF.